Listed here are 13 T cell receptor beta chains from one sample, sequenced in a study of PD-1 blockade in classical Hodgkin lymphoma. Clones were sequenced by immunoSEQ multiplex PCR, and TCRdb holds only the in-frame ones, with some missing. The sample consists of 150,000 or so clones, around 84% of them appearing once. Every patient was affected by relapse after autologous stem cell transplantation, while exposure to brentuximab vedotin was not uniform. Specimen: peripheral blood mononuclear cells (PBMCs), collected before the second cycle of nivolumab. The source is a human donor with classical Hodgkin lymphoma.

The rearrangement joins TRBV4-2 to TRBJ2-5; TRBD2 matches at 7 bases. Germline assignment: CDR1 LGHNA and CDR2 YNFKEQ. Trimming removed 2 bases from V and 2 bases from J; junction bases left unmatched: 5. The CDR3 runs to 15 residues. CDR3 in amino acids: CASSQSTSEQETQYF. Here the CDR3 DNA reads TGTGCCAGCAGCCAAAGTACTAGCGAACAAGAGACCCAGTACTTC.

The J gene is TRBJ2-2, the V gene TRBV7-9, with 7 bases that match TRBD2. With V trimmed by 7 bases and J by 3 bases, 5 bases remained unmatched. The CDR3 runs 14 residues. Looked up from germline, CDR1 is SEHNR and CDR2 is FQNEAQ (reference sequence). The CDR3 DNA reads as TGTGCCAGCAATCCGGCGGGGGACACCGGGGAGCTGTTTTTT. Its protein product is CASNPAGDTGELFF.

The chain has TRBV7-2 and TRBJ2-7; 10 nucleotides agree with TRBD1. The CDR3 covers 18 residues. The germline V gene has CDR1 SGHTA and CDR2 FQGNSA. The V segment lost 4 bases and the J segment 6 bases; nucleotides outside the gene matches: 18. This CDR3 is CASSSWAYTGTGVAEQYF. As DNA, the CDR3 is TGTGCCAGCAGCTCGTGGGCTTATACCGGGACAGGGGTTGCCGAGCAGTACTTC.

V and J are TRBV29-1 and TRBJ2-7; D possibly corresponds to TRBD1 (6 bases). Between the trimmed V and J ends, which lost 4 bases and 0 bases, there was a span of 13 bases. The CDR3 length is 14 residues. The germline CDR1 and CDR2 sequences are SQVTM and ANQGSEA. CDR3 bases: TGCAGCGTTGCCCGACAGGTCCCCTCCTACGAGCAGTACTTC. Translating gives CSVARQVPSYEQYF.

This clone showed up just a few times. The genes are TRBV28 and TRBJ2-5; D not resolved. The length of the CDR3 is 13 residues. Between the trimmed V and J ends, which lost 5 bases and 8 bases, there was a span of 15 bases. Germline CDR1 is MDHEN and CDR2 is SYDVKM. In DNA form, the CDR3 reads TGTGCCAGCAGTCTCCTGACCCCCGGAACCCAGTACTTC. Its protein is CASSLLTPGTQYF.

This clone was seen once. This rearrangement joins TRBV5-4 to TRBJ2-6, with 7 bases lining up with TRBD1. Germline CDR1 SGHNT, CDR2 YYREEE (reference sequence). Unmatched junction bases numbered 12, after V lost 6 bases and J lost 0 bases. The CDR3 is made up of 18 amino acids. The DNA of the CDR3 is TGTGCCAGCACCACCCGGGACAGATTTCCCTCTGGGGCCAACGTCCTGACTTTC. This gives the protein CASTTRDRFPSGANVLTF.

This clone was observed once. This sequence joins TRBV10-3 and TRBJ2-5; 9 nucleotides line up with TRBD2. The CDR3 consists of 17 residues. Per germline, CDR1 ENHRY and CDR2 SYGVKD. V dropped 2 bases and J dropped 2; count of bases not matched to a gene: 9. The CDR3: CAISERSAGGGQETQYF. The CDR3, as DNA: TGTGCCATCAGTGAGAGGTCGGCGGGAGGGGGTCAAGAGACCCAGTACTTC.

The rearrangement links TRBV13 to TRBJ2-7; possible D gene TRBD1, 6 bases. Germline CDR1 and CDR2: PRHDT and FYEKMQ (reference sequence). With 5 bases removed from V and 0 bases from J, the gap between germline ends came to 11 bases. CDR3 length equals 14 residues. The CDR3 reads CASSTTGSSYEQYF. CDR3 sequence (DNA): TGTGCCAGCAGCACTACAGGGAGCTCCTACGAGCAGTACTTC.

The chain combines TRBV7-9 with TRBJ2-7; perhaps TRBD2 as D (5 bases). V gave up 5 bases and J gave up 4 bases, with 9 bases separating them. Looked up from germline, CDR1 is SEHNR and CDR2 is FQNEAQ (reference sequence). There are 12 residues in the CDR3. Written as DNA, the CDR3 is TGTGCCAGCAGCCCAACGGGGTACGAGCAGTACTTC. Translation gives CASSPTGYEQYF. Looking up the rest from reference TRBV7-9 and TRBJ2-7 gives the full variable domain: DTGVSQNPRHKITKRGQNVTFRCDPISEHNRLYWYRQTLGQGPEFLTYFQNEAQLEKSRLLSDRFSAERPKGSFSTLEIQRTEQGDSAMYLCASSPTGYEQYFGPGTRLTVT.

V is TRBV7-2 and J is TRBJ2-6, with TRBD1 identical over 9 bases. Germline CDR1 SGHTA, CDR2 FQGNSA. The CDR3 sequence is 18 residues long. V was pared by 7 bases and J by 0 bases, with 10 bases of the junction left unmatched. The CDR3 coding sequence is TGTGCCAGCATCCATCCTCCGGGACAGGGCTCTGGGGCCAACGTCCTGACTTTC. Its protein is CASIHPPGQGSGANVLTF. The full variable domain, its missing parts supplied by reference TRBV7-2 and TRBJ2-6, is GAGVSQSPSNKVTEKGKDVELRCDPISGHTALYWYRQSLGQGLEFLIYFQGNSAPDKSGLPSDRFSAERTGGSVSTLTIQRTQQEDSAVYLCASIHPPGQGSGANVLTFGAGSRLTVL.

The chain links TRBV7-9 to TRBJ1-1; weak D call: TRBD1 (5 bases). CDR1 and CDR2 (germline): SEHNR, FQNEAQ (reference sequence). V lost 4 bases and J lost 4, with 13 bases in between. This CDR3 has 14 residues. The CDR3: CASSSSGGVTEAFF. The CDR3 DNA reads TGTGCCAGCAGCTCCTCGGGGGGGGTCACTGAAGCTTTCTTT.

Note on this clone: Other DNA sequences in the same sample also yield this CDR3. This chain links TRBV7-2 with TRBJ2-7, with D possibly called TRBD1 or TRBD2 (5 bases each). This CDR3 contains 14 residues. Germline-derived CDR1 and CDR2 are SGHTA and FQGNSA. V lost 1 base and J lost 3, with 10 bases in between. The CDR3 is CASSLGPGSYEQYF. DNA of the CDR3: TGTGCCAGCAGCTTAGGGCCAGGGAGCTACGAGCAGTACTTC. The full variable domain, in which reference TRBV7-2 and TRBJ2-7 provide the parts outside the CDR3, is GAGVSQSPSNKVTEKGKDVELRCDPISGHTALYWYRQSLGQGLEFLIYFQGNSAPDKSGLPSDRFSAERTGGSVSTLTIQRTQQEDSAVYLCASSLGPGSYEQYFGPGTRLTVT.

V usage is TRBV25-1 and J usage is TRBJ2-1, with TRBD2 matching over 7 bases. This CDR3 contains 15 residues. The V and J ends lost 3 bases and 2 bases, in that order; junction bases with no gene match: 4. Per the germline V gene, CDR1 is MGHDK and CDR2 is SYGVNS. CDR3 region: CASSDPGRAYNEQFF. CDR3 in DNA: TGTGCCAGCAGTGACCCGGGGAGGGCCTACAATGAGCAGTTCTTC.